These 2 T cell receptor beta chains were all obtained from the same sample, sequenced in a study of siplizumab effects on memory and regulatory T cells. The repertoire was sequenced with immunoSEQ multiplex PCR; TCRdb's copy has only in-frame clones and lacks some. Altogether 95,000 to 100,000 clones are present, over 90% being singletons, with the ten largest covering 12%. The sequencing sample was made of non-Treg CD4+ T cells sorted from blood. These receptors were obtained from a human donor in good health.

The chain recombines TRBV15 with TRBJ1-1; 7 bases are a match to TRBD1. V was clipped by 0 bases and J by 1 base; unmatched bases: 8. Germline CDR1 reads LNHNV; CDR2 reads YYDKDF (reference sequence). The CDR3 covers 17 residues. The CDR3 sequence: CATSRDATGVPNTEAFF. The CDR3 region has the DNA TGTGCCACCAGCAGAGATGCCACAGGGGTCCCGAACACTGAAGCTTTCTTT.

For this clone: Different DNA sequences within this sample yield the same CDR3. The chain combines TRBV15 with TRBJ2-5; a weak D match, TRBD1 (6 bases). The end of the DNA fits TRBJ2-7 better, so the J call may be wrong. This CDR3 is built from 14 residues. CDR1 and CDR2 (germline): LNHNV, YYDKDF (reference sequence). This CDR3 reads CATSRALDSYEQYF. CDR3 sequence (DNA): TGTGCCACCAGCAGAGCCTTGGACAGTTACGAGCAGTACTTC.